These T cell receptor beta chains were read from a single sample in a study of cytomegalovirus exposure and HLA in healthy donors. Sequenced by immunoSEQ multiplex PCR; TCRdb stores in-frame clones only, minus some. The sample lists about 160,000 clones; 75% to 90% were seen once. Sequencing was performed on PBMCs. These receptors all stem from a man aged 30 to 39 in good health and CMV-seronegative. Both conserved end residues are part of each CDR3. A D gene is named only where the DNA matches it firmly. Not all rows give a size; the values are once, few, many and, for expanded clones, a class.

NA	NA	TRBV27	TRBJ1-5	CASRSPPGPQHF	TGTGCCAGCAGGTCCCCCCCAGGGCCCCAGCATTTT
NA	once	TRBV5-4	TRBJ2-2	CASSYEGSFNTGELFF	TGTGCCAGCAGCTACGAAGGGAGCTTTAACACCGGGGAGCTGTTTTTT
NA	NA	TRBV5-1	TRBJ2-1	CASSLDSGREQFF	TGCGCCAGCAGCTTGGACAGTGGCAGAGAGCAGTTCTTC
TRBD1	NA	TRBV7-9	TRBJ2-7	CASSRGQGGYEQYF	TGTGCCAGCAGCCGTGGACAGGGCGGCTACGAGCAGTACTTC
TRBD2	NA	TRBV7-6	TRBJ2-5	CASSPDELAGALEQYF	TGTGCCAGCAGCCCCGACGAGCTAGCGGGAGCTCTGGAGCAGTACTTC
TRBD1	NA	TRBV18	TRBJ1-1	CASSPKTGVGGEAFF	TGTGCCAGCTCACCGAAGACAGGGGTTGGTGGTGAAGCTTTCTTT
TRBD1	once	TRBV11-2	TRBJ1-5	CASSESGRGWGQPQHF	TGTGCCAGCAGCGAGTCTGGCAGGGGGTGGGGCCAGCCCCAGCATTTT
NA	NA	TRBV27	TRBJ2-7	CASSLTGTYEQYF	TGTGCCAGCAGTTTGACAGGAACCTACGAGCAGTACTTC
TRBD1	few	TRBV6-5	TRBJ2-5	CASRDSFRETQYF	TGTGCCAGCCGGGACAGTTTCAGGGAGACCCAGTACTTC
TRBD2	NA	TRBV7-2	TRBJ2-3	CASSAQTSGSGTDTQYF	TGTGCCAGCAGCGCCCAGACTAGCGGGAGCGGGACAGATACGCAGTATTTT
NA	NA	TRBV15	TRBJ1-4	CATSRDSARTNEKLFF	TGTGCCACCAGCAGAGATTCCGCCAGGACTAATGAAAAACTGTTTTTT
NA	NA	TRBV7-6	TRBJ2-7	CASSLAETYEQYF	TGTGCCAGCAGCTTAGCGGAGACCTACGAGCAGTACTTC
TRBD2	NA	TRBV27	TRBJ2-1	CASSLIGGNEQFF	TGTGCCAGCAGTTTAATCGGGGGGAATGAGCAGTTCTTC
TRBD1	NA	TRBV7-2	TRBJ2-3	CASSLERVGTGDYTDTQYF	TGTGCCAGCAGCTTAGAACGGGTGGGGACAGGGGACTACACAGATACGCAGTATTTT
NA	NA	TRBV28	TRBJ1-6	CASSLDSNNSPLHF	TGTGCCAGCAGCCTTGACAGTAATAATTCACCCCTCCACTTT
TRBD2	NA	TRBV12-5	TRBJ2-1	CASGSTAGTRYNEQFF	TGTGCTAGTGGTTCCACCGCCGGGACTAGATACAATGAGCAGTTCTTC
NA	NA	TRBV11-2	TRBJ1-2	CASSLAHLNGYTF	TGTGCCAGCAGCTTAGCCCACTTGAATGGCTACACCTTC
NA	NA	TRBV7-8	TRBJ1-1	CASSPFTGFTEAFF	TGTGCCAGCAGCCCTTTTACAGGGTTCACTGAAGCTTTCTTT
NA	NA	TRBV30	TRBJ2-3	CAWSDPPHGGFRSTDTQYF	TGTGCCTGGAGCGACCCTCCCCACGGCGGGTTTAGAAGCACAGATACGCAGTATTTT
NA	NA	TRBV30	TRBJ2-7	CAWSYKGASYEQYF	TGTGCCTGGAGTTACAAAGGGGCATCCTACGAGCAGTACTTC
TRBD1	NA	TRBV7-2	TRBJ1-1	CASSPPAGGAGHTEAFF	TGTGCCAGCAGCCCCCCGGCAGGGGGCGCAGGACACACTGAAGCTTTCTTT
NA	NA	TRBV7-2	TRBJ2-7	CASSSRSAQAIPYEQYF	TGTGCCAGCAGCTCTCGGAGCGCGCAAGCGATACCCTACGAGCAGTACTTC
TRBD1	NA	TRBV7-6	TRBJ1-5	CASSTETGYSNQPQHF	TGTGCCAGCAGCACCGAGACAGGGTACAGCAATCAGCCCCAGCATTTT
TRBD1	NA	TRBV4-1	TRBJ2-3	CASSPEGARTDTQYF	TGCGCCAGCAGCCCCGAGGGGGCGCGAACAGATACGCAGTATTTT
TRBD1	NA	TRBV9	TRBJ2-6	CASSDRGSGANVLTF	TGTGCCAGCAGTGACAGGGGGAGTGGGGCCAACGTCCTGACTTTC
TRBD1	NA	TRBV9	TRBJ1-4	CASSAGQGNEKLFF	TGTGCCAGCAGCGCCGGACAGGGGAACGAAAAACTGTTTTTT
TRBD2	few	TRBV27	TRBJ2-7	CASSRITAGRGSYEQYF	TGTGCCAGCAGTCGGATTACCGCAGGGAGGGGAAGTTACGAGCAGTACTTC
NA	few	TRBV6-1	TRBJ1-2	CASSESGRYGYTF	TGTGCCAGCAGTGAAAGCGGGCGCTATGGCTACACCTTC
NA	once	TRBV7-2	TRBJ1-5	CASSLALRNQPQHF	TGTGCCAGCAGCTTAGCCCTCAGAAATCAGCCCCAGCATTTT
NA	NA	TRBV7-6	TRBJ1-1	CASSLGVGGSEAFF	TGTGCCAGCAGCTTAGGGGTGGGCGGGAGTGAAGCTTTCTTT
NA	NA	TRBV4-2	TRBJ2-7	CASSSGEAWEQYF	TGTGCCAGCAGTTCCGGGGAGGCCTGGGAGCAGTACTTC
NA	NA	TRBV11-2	TRBJ1-4	CASTYGGVEEKLFF	TGTGCCAGCACCTACGGAGGGGTTGAGGAAAAACTGTTTTTT
NA	NA	TRBV6-1	TRBJ1-5	CASSVPTPTRSLSNQPQHF	TGTGCCAGCAGTGTGCCCACCCCAACTAGATCGCTTAGCAATCAGCCCCAGCATTTT
NA	NA	TRBV27	TRBJ1-2	CASSLFRGKDYGYTF	TGTGCCAGCAGTTTATTCAGGGGAAAGGACTATGGCTACACCTTC
TRBD2	NA	TRBV9	TRBJ2-3	CASSVSGLAGGFSTDTQYF	TGTGCCAGCAGCGTATCGGGGCTAGCGGGGGGCTTTAGCACAGATACGCAGTATTTT
NA	NA	TRBV5-6	TRBJ1-1	CASRSGHDTEAFF	TGTGCCAGCAGGTCCGGACATGACACTGAAGCTTTCTTT
TRBD1	NA	TRBV28	TRBJ1-1	CASSQDRGPDTEAFF	TGTGCCAGCAGTCAGGACAGGGGGCCCGACACTGAAGCTTTCTTT
NA	NA	TRBV9	TRBJ1-3	CASSVSGAASGNTIYF	TGTGCCAGCAGCGTGTCTGGGGCAGCCTCTGGAAACACCATATATTTT
TRBD1	NA	TRBV30	TRBJ2-5	CAWSGQGRETQYF	TGTGCCTGGAGCGGACAGGGACGGGAGACCCAGTACTTC
NA	NA	TRBV6-1	TRBJ2-4	CASSERLLLAKNIQYF	TGTGCCAGCAGTGAAAGACTTCTACTAGCCAAAAACATTCAGTACTTC
NA	NA	TRBV6-1	TRBJ1-1	CASSIEPNTEAFF	TGTGCCAGCAGTATAGAGCCGAACACTGAAGCTTTCTTT